The 32 T cell receptor beta chains below come from one sample, sequenced in a study of T cells in tuberculosis (dated by TCRdb to the late 2010s). After being thawed and rested overnight, PBMC were stained with GMM-loaded CD1B tetramer, a Live/Dead dye and anti-CD3, and were then sorted on a FACS Aria II. The CD1B tetramers were loaded with C32 glucose monomycolate that had been purified from Rhodococcus equi. Library prep was done by the immunoSEQ multiplex PCR assay. Here the immuneACCESS table is served through TCRdb, limited to in-frame sequences with V and J called. Missing clones are a known gap in these copies; in checked studies unresolved V genes cover under half, and the rest lacks a known reason. The sample table contains approximately 60,000 clones; only one count was recorded for about 76% of them. The ten largest clones represent roughly 13% of the sample. The material sequenced was CD1b-GMM tetramer-negative cells sorted from PBMCs. The cell subset or site tag for this specimen amounts to: T cells not binding CD1B-GMM tetramer, sorted from same donor. These receptors originate from an adult woman with latent tuberculosis.

DNA for the CDR3: TGTGCCAGCAGTGAAGGAGGGAGTACCTACGAGCAGTACTTC. Translated: CASSEGGSTYEQYF. The V call is TRBV6-1, the J call TRBJ2-7; TRBD2 might be the D (5 bases). The germline V and J ends were trimmed by 1 base and 2 bases, with 9 bases remaining between them. CDR1 and CDR2 from the germline V gene are MNHNS and SASEGT. CDR3 length equals 14 residues.

The chain employs TRBV19 and TRBJ1-3; possibly TRBD1 for D (6 bases). CDR3 length equals 19 residues. CDR1 and CDR2 from the germline V gene are LNHDA and SQIVND (reference sequence). V was pared by 5 bases and J by 2 bases, with 25 bases between. CDR3 region: CASSLVGFRPGEPGNTIYF. The CDR3 nucleotides read TGTGCCAGTAGTTTAGTAGGATTCCGACCAGGGGAACCTGGAAACACCATATATTTT.

The chain recombines TRBV14 with TRBJ2-1; possible D gene TRBD2, 6 bases. Germline CDR1 SGHDN, CDR2 FVKESK. The CDR3 has 15 residues. V lost 5 bases and J lost 6, with 17 bases in between. The CDR3, as DNA: TGTGCCAGCAGCTACCGAAGGCGGGAAGGCAATGAGCAGTTCTTC. Translation: CASSYRRREGNEQFF.

The J gene is TRBJ1-3, the V gene TRBV28; 7 bases map to TRBD1. The CDR3 is 16 residues long. Germline assignment: CDR1 MDHEN and CDR2 SYDVKM. Trimming removed 6 bases from V and 0 bases from J; junction bases left unmatched: 8. CDR3 DNA sequence: TGTGCCAGCAGCCGACAGGGTGTTGCCTCTGGAAACACCATATATTTT. This codes for CASSRQGVASGNTIYF.

The sample holds a few counts of this clone. The chain employs TRBV6-1 and TRBJ1-5; possibly TRBD1 for D (5 bases). This CDR3 has 14 amino acids. The V gene lost 8 bases and the J gene lost 2 bases, with 13 bases spanning the gap. Germline V gene data show CDR1 as MNHNS and CDR2 as SASEGT. The CDR3 loop reads CASQPGLGNQPQHF. The CDR3 DNA sequence: TGTGCCAGCCAACCAGGGTTGGGCAATCAGCCCCAGCATTTT.

The chain combines TRBV6-6 with TRBJ1-2; D is undetermined. Germline assignment: CDR1 MNHNY and CDR2 SVGAGI (reference sequence). V shed 5 bases and J shed 3 bases, with 13 bases lying between them. This CDR3 has 14 residues. The CDR3 DNA follows: TGTGCCAGCAGTGGACGGGGTCGGGACTATGGCTACACCTTC. It specifies CASSGRGRDYGYTF.

CDR3 DNA: TGCGCCAGCAGCTTGGACACGGGTATTTATGGCTACACCTTC. Protein sequence: CASSLDTGIYGYTF. V gene TRBV5-1 combines with J gene TRBJ1-2; D gene ambiguous. The CDR3 is made up of 14 amino acids. Germline assignment: CDR1 SGHRS and CDR2 YFSETQ. V lost 0 bases, J lost 5 bases, and 11 bases lay in between.

The chain links TRBV5-6 to TRBJ2-1; D not resolved. The germline V gene encodes CDR1 SGHDT and CDR2 YYEEEE. The CDR3 sequence is 15 residues long. The ends were cut back, 5 bases at V and 7 bases at J, with 19 bases in the middle. In DNA form, the CDR3 reads TGTGCCAGCAGGGGTCTGAGGATCGGGTTGAATGAGCAGTTCTTC. Translation: CASRGLRIGLNEQFF.

This clone appeared once. This chain links TRBV19 with TRBJ2-3, with TRBD2 identical over 9 bases. V was clipped by 1 base and J by 5 bases; unmatched bases: 7. CDR3 length: 16 amino acids. Germline CDR1 LNHDA, CDR2 SQIVND (reference sequence). This chain's CDR3 is CASSIVTSGSGDTQYF. Here the CDR3 DNA reads TGTGCCAGTAGTATAGTGACTAGCGGCTCCGGAGATACGCAGTATTTT.

This clone showed up just a few times. This chain's CDR3 is CASSPRTGPYNEQFF. The CDR3 DNA reads as TGTGCCAGCAGCCCGAGGACTGGACCCTACAATGAGCAGTTCTTC. The chain joins TRBV7-2 to TRBJ2-1; tentative D call: TRBD2 (5 bases). Between the trimmed V and J ends, which lost 5 bases and 2 bases, there was a span of 13 bases. From germline, CDR1 is SGHTA and CDR2 FQGNSA. The CDR3 is made up of 15 amino acids.

Comments on this clone: This same CDR3 is encoded by further DNA sequences in the sample. The chain employs TRBV18 and TRBJ1-1; tentative D call: TRBD1 (6 bases). The germline V gene has CDR1 KGHSH and CDR2 LQKENI. The germline V and J ends were trimmed by 3 bases and 1 base, with 9 bases remaining between them. The CDR3 is made up of 14 amino acids. The CDR3 DNA reads TGTGCCAGCTCACCCCAGACAGGGAACACTGAAGCTTTCTTT. Protein: CASSPQTGNTEAFF.

This chain connects TRBV5-6 to TRBJ2-1; D is perhaps TRBD2 (7 bases). The CDR3 covers 16 residues. Germline V gene sequence: CDR1 SGHDT, CDR2 YYEEEE. V gave up 4 bases and J gave up 6 bases, with 20 bases separating them. The CDR3 spells CASSALRGGGTNEQFF. CDR3 DNA: TGTGCCAGCAGCGCGCTAAGGGGGGGAGGAACCAATGAGCAGTTCTTC.

This clone was counted a single time. This sequence joins TRBV10-3 and TRBJ2-7, with TRBD1 matching 9 bases. The CDR3 sequence is 13 residues long. The V gene end was trimmed by 6 bases and the J gene end by 5 bases; junction bases not matched to a gene: 5. Per the germline V gene, CDR1 is ENHRY and CDR2 is SYGVKD. CDR3 residues: CAISPRQGDEQYF. The CDR3 coding sequence is TGTGCCATCAGCCCCCGACAGGGGGACGAGCAGTACTTC.

This clone was picked up a small number of times. The chain is built from TRBV9 and TRBJ1-6; TRBD1 matches at 7 bases. The V and J ends lost 0 bases and 7 bases, in that order; junction bases with no gene match: 13. CDR1 and CDR2 (germline): SGDLS, YYNGEE. The CDR3 is 18 residues long. The CDR3 reads CASSVGAGGGRFNSPLHF. CDR3 nucleotides: TGTGCCAGCAGCGTAGGGGCGGGAGGGGGCAGATTCAATTCACCCCTCCACTTT.

This rearrangement joins TRBV28 to TRBJ2-4; the match to TRBD1 covers 7 bases. V dropped 3 bases and J dropped 4; count of bases not matched to a gene: 15. Germline loops: CDR1 MDHEN, CDR2 SYDVKM. The CDR3 totals 18 residues. CDR3 protein: CASSFKGIRQGEKNIQYF. CDR3 coding DNA: TGTGCCAGCAGTTTTAAGGGGATAAGGCAGGGGGAGAAAAACATTCAGTACTTC. The full variable domain, rest sourced from reference TRBV28 and TRBJ2-4, is DVKVTQSSRYLVKRTGEKVFLECVQDMDHENMFWYRQDPGLGLRLIYFSYDVKMKEKGDIPEGYSVSREKKERFSLILESASTNQTSMYLCASSFKGIRQGEKNIQYFGAGTRLSVL.

The chain combines TRBV19 with TRBJ2-3; 8 nucleotides line up with TRBD2. There are 14 residues in the CDR3. Germline V gene lookup returns CDR1 LNHDA and CDR2 SQIVND (reference sequence). J gave up 1 base and V 7 bases, and 4 bases lay outside the gene matches. DNA for the CDR3: TGTGCCAGTAAGCTGACTAGCGGCACAGATACGCAGTATTTT. Amino acids: CASKLTSGTDTQYF.

This chain's CDR3 is CASSWGGTGRYNEQFF. CDR3 DNA: TGCGCCAGCAGCTGGGGTGGGACAGGGAGGTACAATGAGCAGTTCTTC. The rearrangement links TRBV5-1 to TRBJ2-1; 9 positions agree with TRBD1. This CDR3 comprises 16 residues. V shed 3 bases and J 4 bases; nucleotides not matched to a gene: 8. The germline V gene has CDR1 SGHRS and CDR2 YFSETQ.

This sequence joins TRBV7-6 and TRBJ1-3; 7 positions match TRBD1. Unmatched junction bases numbered 13, after V lost 5 bases and J lost 9 bases. The CDR3 has 15 amino acids. Germline lookup yields CDR1 SGHVS and CDR2 FNYEAQ. The CDR3 DNA sequence: TGTGCCAGCAGCATCGACAGGGTGGACGGAGCCACCATATATTTT. Its protein is CASSIDRVDGATIYF. The full variable domain, completed using reference TRBV7-6 and TRBJ1-3, is GAGVSQSPRYKVTKRGQDVALRCDPISGHVSLYWYRQALGQGPEFLTYFNYEAQQDKSGLPNDRFSAERPEGSISTLTIQRTEQRDSAMYRCASSIDRVDGATIYFGEGSWLTVV.

As DNA, the CDR3 is TGTGCCAGCAGCCAAGATACAACGCGGGGAAACTATGGCTACACCTTC. This codes for CASSQDTTRGNYGYTF. The chain employs TRBV4-2 and TRBJ1-2; D not certain. Trimming took off 0 bases at V and 2 bases at J, with 13 bases between the two ends. CDR1 LGHNA and CDR2 YNFKEQ come from the germline V gene. This CDR3 comprises 16 residues.

This chain links TRBV27 with TRBJ2-7; 8 positions agree with TRBD1. Trimming took 5 bases from V and 7 from J; bases not matched to a gene: 16. The germline CDR1 and CDR2 sequences are MNHEY and SMNVEV (reference sequence). The CDR3 covers 16 residues. The CDR3 region has the DNA TGTGCCAGCAGTATGCGTTTTTCGGGACAGGCCCGGGAGCAGTACTTC. Its protein product is CASSMRFSGQAREQYF.

The gene calls are TRBV28 and TRBJ1-1; a possible D gene is TRBD1 (6 bases). There are 13 residues in the CDR3. The V and J ends lost 8 bases and 0 bases respectively, with 10 bases between them. CDR1 and CDR2 from the germline V gene are MDHEN and SYDVKM. The CDR3 sequence: CASVTGLNTEAFF. CDR3 bases: TGTGCCAGCGTAACAGGGTTGAACACTGAAGCTTTCTTT.

This chain connects TRBV7-8 to TRBJ1-4; tentatively, D is TRBD1 (5 bases). The CDR3 sequence is 16 residues long. Germline CDR1 is SGHVS and CDR2 is FQNEAQ. Trimming stripped 1 base from V and 1 base from J, with 10 bases between. The CDR3 is CASSLGAGGTNEKLFF. The CDR3 DNA follows: TGTGCCAGCAGCTTAGGAGCGGGGGGAACTAATGAAAAACTGTTTTTT.

The chain is built from TRBV6-1 and TRBJ1-5, with 10 bases aligning to TRBD1. Germline CDR1 is MNHNS and CDR2 is SASEGT. V lost 2 bases, J lost 3 bases, and 4 bases stayed unmatched. CDR3 length: 16 amino acids. CDR3 in amino acids: CASSEPGQGNNQPQHF. The CDR3 nucleotides read TGTGCCAGCAGTGAACCGGGACAGGGGAACAATCAGCCCCAGCATTTT.

This clone was counted a single time. V gene TRBV9 combines with J gene TRBJ2-1; 9 bases match TRBD1. V shed 0 bases and J 8 bases; nucleotides not matched to a gene: 6. Germline CDR1 reads SGDLS; CDR2 reads YYNGEE. This CDR3 has 15 residues. The CDR3 reads CASSVGYRGQDEQFF. The CDR3 coding sequence is TGTGCCAGCAGCGTAGGCTACAGGGGGCAAGATGAGCAGTTCTTC.

J is TRBJ2-3 and V is TRBV4-2, with 11 bases aligning to TRBD2. Per the germline V gene, CDR1 is LGHNA and CDR2 is YNFKEQ. This CDR3 is built from 17 residues. Germline trimming cut 1 base from V and 7 bases from J; bases unmatched to any gene: 10. DNA of the CDR3: TGTGCCAGCAGCCAAGGGTTAACTAGCGGGGGAGGGAATACGCAGTATTTT. Its translation: CASSQGLTSGGGNTQYF.

This rearrangement joins TRBV20-1 to TRBJ1-2, with 8 bases fitting TRBD1. The germline CDR1 and CDR2 sequences are DFQATT and SNEGSKA (reference sequence). V lost 3 bases to trimming and J lost 8 bases; unmatched junction nucleotides: 2. CDR3 length: 11 amino acids. This CDR3 is CSARTGEGYTF. As DNA, the CDR3 is TGCAGTGCTAGGACAGGGGAAGGCTACACCTTC.

The chain recombines TRBV4-3 with TRBJ2-2, with 8 bases identical to TRBD2. The CDR3 runs 15 residues. After removal of 0 bases from V and 6 bases from J, the junction contained 3 bases not matched to a gene. CDR1 and CDR2 (germline): LGHNA, YSLEER. CDR3 DNA sequence: TGCGCCAGCAGCCAAGACGGGGGGGTCCCCGGGGAGCTGTTTTTT. Translating it yields CASSQDGGVPGELFF.

This chain joins TRBV6-1 and TRBJ1-5; D remains ambiguous. The germline CDR1 and CDR2 sequences are MNHNS and SASEGT. V gave up 4 bases and J gave up 2 bases, with 15 bases separating them. The CDR3 is 16 amino acids. The CDR3 sequence: CASSGFPGYGNQPQHF. The CDR3 nucleotides are TGTGCCAGCAGTGGATTTCCGGGTTATGGCAATCAGCCCCAGCATTTT.

The J gene is TRBJ2-5, the V gene TRBV7-6; D is possibly TRBD2 (5 bases). Germline V lookup: CDR1 SGHVS, CDR2 FNYEAQ. The V end lost 2 bases, the J end lost 2 bases, and 15 bases lay between the germline ends. The CDR3 loop spans 16 amino acids. In nucleotides, the CDR3 is TGTGCCAGCAGCTTACCGGGGAGCAGCATACAAGAGACCCAGTACTTC. Amino acids: CASSLPGSSIQETQYF.

The chain joins TRBV11-2 to TRBJ1-4; D remains unclear. V lost 5 bases to trimming and J lost 0 bases, with 7 bases between them. The germline CDR1 and CDR2 sequences are SGHAT and FQNNGV. This CDR3 comprises 14 residues. CDR3 region: CASSLTTTNEKLFF. In nucleotides, the CDR3 is TGTGCCAGCAGCCTAACTACAACTAATGAAAAACTGTTTTTT. The full variable domain, with the rest looked up from reference TRBV11-2 and TRBJ1-4, is EAGVAQSPRYKIIEKRQSVAFWCNPISGHATLYWYQQILGQGPKLLIQFQNNGVVDDSQLPKDRFSAERLKGVDSTLKIQPAKLEDSAVYLCASSLTTTNEKLFFGSGTQLSVL.

V and J are TRBV5-1 and TRBJ1-3, with 7 bases aligning to TRBD1. J gave up 0 bases and V 0 bases, and 3 bases lay outside the gene matches. CDR1 and CDR2 (germline): SGHRS, YFSETQ. The CDR3 is 16 residues long. In DNA form, the CDR3 reads TGCGCCAGCAGCTTGGAAGGGGGCGGCTCTGGAAACACCATATATTTT. This codes for CASSLEGGGSGNTIYF. The full variable domain, in which reference TRBV5-1 and TRBJ1-3 provide the parts outside the CDR3, is KAGVTQTPRYLIKTRGQQVTLSCSPISGHRSVSWYQQTPGQGLQFLFEYFSETQRNKGNFPGRFSGRQFSNSRSEMNVSTLELGDSALYLCASSLEGGGSGNTIYFGEGSWLTVV.

The V and J genes are TRBV7-2 and TRBJ1-6; a possible D gene is TRBD1 (5 bases). This CDR3 is 15 amino acids long. The V gene's germline CDR1 is SGHTA and CDR2 FQGNSA. V lost 2 bases to trimming and J lost 8 bases, with 13 bases between them. The CDR3 protein is CASSLNFQGDSPLHF. CDR3 DNA: TGTGCCAGCAGCTTAAATTTCCAGGGCGATTCACCCCTCCACTTT.